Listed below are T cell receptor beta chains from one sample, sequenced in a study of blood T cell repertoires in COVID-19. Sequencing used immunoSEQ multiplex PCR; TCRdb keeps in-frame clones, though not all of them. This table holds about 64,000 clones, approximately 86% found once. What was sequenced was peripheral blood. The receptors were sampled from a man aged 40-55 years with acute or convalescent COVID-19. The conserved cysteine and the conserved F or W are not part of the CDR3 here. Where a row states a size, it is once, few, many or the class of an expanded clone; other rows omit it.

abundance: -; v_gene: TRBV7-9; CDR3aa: ASSLDRSNRDYEQY
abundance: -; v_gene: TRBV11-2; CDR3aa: ASSFPGREGGYT
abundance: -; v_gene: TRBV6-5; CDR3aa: ASTPRTESYT
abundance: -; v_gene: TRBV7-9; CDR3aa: ASSRRQGAATNEKLF
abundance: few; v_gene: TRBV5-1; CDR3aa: ASGTGGPAGTEAF
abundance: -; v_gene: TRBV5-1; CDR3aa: ASSVDLRDRGRGGYT
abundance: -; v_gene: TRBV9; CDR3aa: ASSVTGTRDPYEQY
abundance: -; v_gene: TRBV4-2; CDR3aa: ASSLRSGAGEKNIQY
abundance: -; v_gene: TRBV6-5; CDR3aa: ASRSGKNIQY
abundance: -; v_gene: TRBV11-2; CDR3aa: ASSSYRSFGGEAF
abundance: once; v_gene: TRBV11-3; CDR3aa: ASSPGSVNYGYT
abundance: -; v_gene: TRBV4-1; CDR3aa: ASSQERNTEAF
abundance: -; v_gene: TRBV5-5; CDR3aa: ASSHEGHPRDTQY
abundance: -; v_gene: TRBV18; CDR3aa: ASSPGQVSYGYT
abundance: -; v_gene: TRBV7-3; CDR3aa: ASSPGQGEWNEQF
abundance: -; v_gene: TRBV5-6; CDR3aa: ASSPQAGGYGYT
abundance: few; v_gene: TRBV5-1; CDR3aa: ASSFNGQRNTEAF
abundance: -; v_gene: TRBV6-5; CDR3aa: ASSYSRVSGNTIY
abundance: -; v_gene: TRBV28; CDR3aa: ASSLMGRGSVRHNEQF
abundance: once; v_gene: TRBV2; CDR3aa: ASQAKSYEQY
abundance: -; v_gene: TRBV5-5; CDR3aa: ASSPLPPGQGPDTQY
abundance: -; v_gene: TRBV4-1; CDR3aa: ASSLYGTGVNQPQH
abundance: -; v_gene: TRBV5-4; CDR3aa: ASSFGGRGISGANVLT
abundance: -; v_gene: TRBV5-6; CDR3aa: ASSSQGALGYT
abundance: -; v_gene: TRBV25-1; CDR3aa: ASSEGGTYGYT
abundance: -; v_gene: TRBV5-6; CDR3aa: ASSNRGTTGELF
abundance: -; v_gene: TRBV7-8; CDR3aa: ASSLDAGESSYEQY
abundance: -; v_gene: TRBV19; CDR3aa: ASSPKSTGVAEAF
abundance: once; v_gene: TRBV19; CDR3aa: ASSPTGLNGYT
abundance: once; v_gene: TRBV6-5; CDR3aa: ASSSGQYMGEQY
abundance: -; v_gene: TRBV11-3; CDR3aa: ASSFSAGNTIY
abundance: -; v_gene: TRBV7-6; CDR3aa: ASSPNRDQPQH
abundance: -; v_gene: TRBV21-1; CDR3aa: ASSKGGGSAYNSPLH
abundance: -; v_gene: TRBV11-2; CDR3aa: ASSLRQGFGNEQF
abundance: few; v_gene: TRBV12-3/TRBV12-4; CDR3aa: ASSLAGNQPQH
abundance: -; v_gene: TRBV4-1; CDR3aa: ASSQDPPPGDYGYT
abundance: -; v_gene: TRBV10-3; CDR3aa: AISERVEGSWDGYT
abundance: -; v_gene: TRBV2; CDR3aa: ASSVVDETQY
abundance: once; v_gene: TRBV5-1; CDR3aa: ASSSGGGQETQY
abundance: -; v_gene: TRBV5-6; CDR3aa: ASSSSGGEQY
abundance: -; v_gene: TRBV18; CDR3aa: ASSPFDRGRSNYGYT
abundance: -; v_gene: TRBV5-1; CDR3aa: ASSDKGSYGYT